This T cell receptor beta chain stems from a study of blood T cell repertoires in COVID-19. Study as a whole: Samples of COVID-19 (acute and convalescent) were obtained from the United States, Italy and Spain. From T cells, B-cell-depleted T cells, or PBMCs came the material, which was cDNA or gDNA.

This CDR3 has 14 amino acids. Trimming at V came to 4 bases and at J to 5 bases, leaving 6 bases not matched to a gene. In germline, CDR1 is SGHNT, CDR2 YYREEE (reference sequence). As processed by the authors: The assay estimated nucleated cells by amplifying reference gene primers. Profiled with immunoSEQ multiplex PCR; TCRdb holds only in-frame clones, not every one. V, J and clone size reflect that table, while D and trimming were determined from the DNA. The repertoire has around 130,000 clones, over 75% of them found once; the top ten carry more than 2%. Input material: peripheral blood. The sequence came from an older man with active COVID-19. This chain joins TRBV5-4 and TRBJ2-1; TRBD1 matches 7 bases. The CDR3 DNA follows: TGTGCCAGCAGCCCCCCGGGACAGAACAATGAGCAGTTCTTC. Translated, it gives CASSPPGQNNEQFF.